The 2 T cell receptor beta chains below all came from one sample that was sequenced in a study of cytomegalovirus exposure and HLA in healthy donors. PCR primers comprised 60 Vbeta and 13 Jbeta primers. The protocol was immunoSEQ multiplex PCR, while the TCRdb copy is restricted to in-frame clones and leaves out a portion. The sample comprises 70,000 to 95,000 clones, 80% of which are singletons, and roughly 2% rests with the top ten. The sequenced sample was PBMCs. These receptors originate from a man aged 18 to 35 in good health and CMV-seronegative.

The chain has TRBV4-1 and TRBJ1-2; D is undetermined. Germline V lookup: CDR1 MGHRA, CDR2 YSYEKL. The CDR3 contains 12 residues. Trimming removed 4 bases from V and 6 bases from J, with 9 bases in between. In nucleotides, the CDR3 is TGCGCCAGCAGCCTCGGTCCGCATGGCTACACCTTC. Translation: CASSLGPHGYTF.

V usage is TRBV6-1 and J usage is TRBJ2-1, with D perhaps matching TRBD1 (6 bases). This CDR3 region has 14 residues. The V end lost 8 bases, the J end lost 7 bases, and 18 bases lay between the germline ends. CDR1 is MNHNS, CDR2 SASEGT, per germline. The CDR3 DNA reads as TGTGCCAGCCAAGGGGGATACTCCGGTAATGAGCAGTTCTTC. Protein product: CASQGGYSGNEQFF.